This T cell receptor beta chain was documented in a study of shared clonotypes between healthy human individuals. Study-level information: A couple of female and three male donors aged 18 to 49 were enrolled. Each donor's CD4 naive and CD4 memory cells filled three plates apiece, CD8 naive two, and CD8 memory one.

It was across several immunoSEQ plates that each subset's genomic DNA was evenly split. Sorted subsets were amplified in replicate PCRs using 200 ng DNA, 25,000 to 30,000 T cell genomes. Here immunoSEQ multiplex PCR was the method, and the copy in TCRdb shows in-frame clones only, minus some. The repertoire holds a few million clones, approximately 93% seen once, with 0.39% in the top ten. This clone turned up a few times. Sequencing was done on a sample of naive CD4+ T cells from PBMCs. Subset defined: CD45RA+ positively selected. This TCR was recovered from a man between 18 and 35 years old in good health. Some clones in this sample may be carry-over from other donors' samples.

The CDR3 bases are TGTGCCAGCAGCAGAGGGGGGTTAAGTAGCACCTTC. Translation: CASSRGGLSSTF. The rearrangement links TRBV9 to TRBJ1-2, with a weak D call TRBD1 (6 bases). This CDR3 is 12 amino acids long. V lost 4 bases and J lost 13, with 17 bases in between. In germline, CDR1 is SGDLS, CDR2 YYNGEE.